This T cell receptor beta chain came from a study of blood T cell repertoires in COVID-19. Background on the study: T cells, B-cell-depleted T cells, or PBMCs provided the cDNA or gDNA that served as material.

V trimming: 1 base; J trimming: 2 bases; junction bases outside the gene matches: 6. Germline lookup yields CDR1 SGHRS and CDR2 YFSETQ. This CDR3 has 16 amino acids. Original handling: It was from reference gene primer amplification that nucleated cell counts were estimated. The repertoire was sequenced with immunoSEQ multiplex PCR; TCRdb's copy has only in-frame clones and lacks some. V and J calls and clone size are those listed in that table; D and trimming were worked out from the DNA. The data show under 450,000 clones, approximately 84% seen once. Specimen: PBMCs or T cells enriched from blood (not recorded which). This rearrangement joins TRBV5-1 to TRBJ2-7; 10 nucleotides match TRBD1. This TCR came from a woman in her 30s who had recovered from COVID-19. CDR3 residues: CASSLSPGTGAYEQYF. In nucleotides, the CDR3 is TGCGCCAGCAGCTTGTCTCCCGGGACAGGGGCCTACGAGCAGTACTTC.